The 20 T cell receptor beta chains below all came from one sample that was sequenced in a study of high-grade serous ovarian cancer treatment subgroups. Tumor samples were obtained before definitive surgery or chemotherapy. Clones were read by immunoSEQ multiplex PCR, and TCRdb kept only the in-frame ones, dropping some. Of roughly 2,000 clones listed, approximately 66% are singletons. What was sequenced was tumor tissue. The receptor set was obtained from a human donor with high-grade serous ovarian cancer.

The CDR3 loop is CASSEGENTEAFF. The DNA for the CDR3 is TGTGCCAGCAGCGAGGGGGAAAACACTGAAGCTTTCTTT. V and J are TRBV9 and TRBJ1-1; weak D call: TRBD1 (6 bases). Germline CDR1 is SGDLS and CDR2 is YYNGEE. The ends were cut back, 3 bases at V and 2 bases at J, with 8 bases in the middle. The CDR3 consists of 13 residues.

The chain has TRBV11-2 and TRBJ1-2; D might be TRBD1 (5 bases). The V gene lost 6 bases and the J gene lost 8 bases, with 16 bases spanning the gap. CDR1 is SGHAT, CDR2 FQNNGV, per germline. The CDR3 length is 13 residues. CDR3 sequence: CASSWGETGGYTF. In DNA, the CDR3 is TGTGCCAGCAGTTGGGGGGAGACGGGAGGCTACACCTTC. Drawing the rest from reference TRBV11-2 and TRBJ1-2, the complete variable domain is EAGVAQSPRYKIIEKRQSVAFWCNPISGHATLYWYQQILGQGPKLLIQFQNNGVVDDSQLPKDRFSAERLKGVDSTLKIQPAKLEDSAVYLCASSWGETGGYTFGSGTRLTVV.

The gene calls are TRBV6-1 and TRBJ1-1; perhaps TRBD1 as D (5 bases). V was trimmed by 8 bases and J by 1 base, leaving 17 bases between them. The CDR3 sequence is 15 residues long. The V gene's germline CDR1 is MNHNS and CDR2 SASEGT. Written as DNA, the CDR3 is TGTGCCAGCGGAGGCGACAGTGCCACGAACACTGAAGCTTTCTTT. It is translated as CASGGDSATNTEAFF.

This clone showed up just once. CDR3 protein: CAWSVVGHYNSPLHF. The CDR3 DNA reads TGTGCCTGGAGTGTAGTGGGACATTATAATTCACCCCTCCACTTT. The rearrangement links TRBV30 to TRBJ1-6, with D perhaps TRBD1 (6 bases). In germline, CDR1 is GTSNPN, CDR2 SVGIG (reference sequence). The CDR3 contains 15 residues. V was cut by 0 bases and J by 4 bases, with 10 bases left in between. The whole variable domain, remainder taken from reference TRBV30 and TRBJ1-6, is SQTIHQWPATLVQPVGSPLSLECTVEGTSNPNLYWYRQAAGRGLQLLFYSVGIGQISSEVPQNLSASRPQDRQFILSSKKLLLSDSGFYLCAWSVVGHYNSPLHFGNGTRLTVT.

This clone was detected only a few times. This sequence joins TRBV20-1 and TRBJ1-1; D not resolved. V was pared by 1 base and J by 4 bases, with 4 bases between. This CDR3 contains 11 residues. The germline V gene encodes CDR1 DFQATT and CDR2 SNEGSKA (reference sequence). CDR3 protein: CSARGSTEAFF. In DNA, the CDR3 is TGCAGTGCTAGAGGTTCCACTGAAGCTTTCTTT.

CDR3 amino acids: CASSIGGSFVDEQFF. The CDR3 DNA follows: TGTGCCAGCAGCATCGGGGGCTCCTTTGTTGATGAGCAGTTCTTC. The J gene is TRBJ2-1, the V gene TRBV7-2; D possibly uses TRBD1 or TRBD2 (6 bases each). This CDR3 is built from 15 residues. Germline-derived CDR1 and CDR2 are SGHTA and FQGNSA. The V gene lost 5 bases and the J gene lost 8 bases, with 19 bases spanning the gap.

This sequence joins TRBV2 and TRBJ2-3; unclear D gene. CDR3 size: 14 residues. In germline, CDR1 is SNHLY, CDR2 FYNNEI. The V end was cut by 4 bases, the J end by 7 bases, with 15 bases between. CDR3 bases: TGTGCCAGCAGTGCCGCGTTGGTTCCCCATACGCAGTATTTT. Its translation is CASSAALVPHTQYF.

The chain combines TRBV11-2 with TRBJ2-7; possible D gene TRBD2, 5 bases. V lost 4 bases and J lost 3, with 16 bases in between. Germline values: CDR1 SGHAT, CDR2 FQNNGV. CDR3 length equals 15 residues. The CDR3, as DNA: TGTGCCAGCAGCTCCGTAGGAGGACCCAGCTACGAGCAGTACTTC. This sequence encodes CASSSVGGPSYEQYF.

In its sample, this clone was seen a few times. This sequence joins TRBV7-2 and TRBJ1-1; D is ambiguous. V lost 4 bases, J lost 8 bases, and 8 bases lay in between. This CDR3 is built from 11 residues. CDR1 is SGHTA and CDR2 is FQGNSA in the germline V gene. The CDR3 sequence: CASSWEEEAFF. CDR3 coding DNA: TGTGCCAGCAGCTGGGAGGAGGAAGCTTTCTTT.

This clone has only a few counts. V is TRBV19 and J is TRBJ1-1, with D perhaps TRBD1 (5 bases). CDR3 size: 10 residues. Between the trimmed V and J ends, which lost 8 bases and 6 bases, there was a span of 7 bases. CDR1 and CDR2 from the germline V gene are LNHDA and SQIVND (reference sequence). CDR3 bases: TGTGCCAGTTTGGGGGCTGAAGCTTTCTTT. Translating gives CASLGAEAFF.

This clone was seen just once. This chain joins TRBV5-6 and TRBJ2-5; 8 bases line up with TRBD1. CDR1 and CDR2 (germline): SGHDT, YYEEEE. The CDR3 runs 14 residues. The ends lost 3 bases at V and 1 base at J; junction bases unmatched: 2. As DNA, the CDR3 is TGTGCCAGCAGCTCCCAGGGGGCCCAAGAGACCCAGTACTTC. This translates into CASSSQGAQETQYF.

The chain uses TRBV6-5 and TRBJ2-7, with D possibly matching TRBD1 (6 bases). Per germline, CDR1 MNHEY and CDR2 SVGAGI. The CDR3 spans 15 residues. V dropped 7 bases and J dropped 0 bases, with 16 bases sitting between them. Here the CDR3 DNA reads TGTGCCAGCACCCTGGACAGTTCAATCTCCTACGAGCAGTACTTC. Its translation: CASTLDSSISYEQYF.

The chain couples TRBV11-2 to TRBJ2-2; a possible D gene is TRBD1 (5 bases). Germline CDR1 reads SGHAT; CDR2 reads FQNNGV. The CDR3 runs 15 residues. With 5 bases removed from V and 3 bases from J, the gap between germline ends came to 13 bases. Written as DNA, the CDR3 is TGTGCCAGCAGCCCAAATACAGGAGACACCGGGGAGCTGTTTTTT. It translates to CASSPNTGDTGELFF. Full variable domain (rest looked up from reference TRBV11-2 and TRBJ2-2): EAGVAQSPRYKIIEKRQSVAFWCNPISGHATLYWYQQILGQGPKLLIQFQNNGVVDDSQLPKDRFSAERLKGVDSTLKIQPAKLEDSAVYLCASSPNTGDTGELFFGEGSRLTVL.

The CDR3 coding sequence is TGTGCCAGTAGTCCAATAGCGGGGGGCACAGATACGCAGTATTTT. This codes for CASSPIAGGTDTQYF. The chain uses TRBV19 and TRBJ2-3; 9 bases line up with TRBD2. Germline CDR1 reads LNHDA; CDR2 reads SQIVND (reference sequence). Trimming cost V 5 bases and J 1 base; bases outside gene matches: 4. The CDR3 sequence is 15 residues long.

V gene TRBV7-3 combines with J gene TRBJ1-1; the match to TRBD1 covers 7 bases. This CDR3 region has 15 residues. V lost 5 bases, J lost 1 base, and 7 bases stayed unmatched. Germline loops: CDR1 SGHTA, CDR2 FQGTGA. As DNA, the CDR3 is TGTGCCAGCAGCCTCACAGGGGCCTCGAACACTGAAGCTTTCTTT. Its translation is CASSLTGASNTEAFF.

This chain uses TRBV6-4 with TRBJ1-3; unclear D gene. CDR1 is MRHNA, CDR2 SNTAGT, per germline. This CDR3 spans 12 amino acids. V shed 2 bases and J shed 7 bases, with 6 bases lying between them. The CDR3 sequence: CASSDAWNTIYF. The CDR3 DNA follows: TGTGCCAGCAGTGACGCATGGAACACCATATATTTT.

This chain joins TRBV27 and TRBJ1-6; D perhaps matches TRBD1 (5 bases). The CDR3 extends over 18 amino acids. V gave up 4 bases and J gave up 8 bases, with 24 bases separating them. Germline-derived CDR1 and CDR2 are MNHEY and SMNVEV (reference sequence). The CDR3 coding sequence is TGTGCCAGCAGTTACCCCGGACCGGGACCCCCAGAGGATTCACCCCTCCACTTT. Amino acids: CASSYPGPGPPEDSPLHF.

The chain couples TRBV6-1 to TRBJ2-5; tentatively, D is TRBD2 (6 bases). Trimming stripped 9 bases from V and 4 bases from J, with 15 bases between. This CDR3 has 13 residues. Germline V gene data show CDR1 as MNHNS and CDR2 as SASEGT. DNA of the CDR3: TGTGCCAGGGGCGAGGGGCGGGGAGAGACCCAGTACTTC. This translates into CARGEGRGETQYF.

This chain joins TRBV7-2 and TRBJ1-2; the match to TRBD1 covers 11 bases. The V and J ends lost 2 bases and 4 bases, in that order; junction bases with no gene match: 3. The CDR3 spans 15 residues. The germline V gene has CDR1 SGHTA and CDR2 FQGNSA. DNA for the CDR3: TGTGCCAGCAGCTTACCCGGGACAGGGGGCTATGGCTACACCTTC. This codes for CASSLPGTGGYGYTF.

About this clone itself: One junction end disagrees with the germline gene, perhaps due to a read error. The chain carries TRBV5-4 and TRBJ2-7, with D possibly called TRBD1 or TRBD2 (5 bases each). The CDR3 runs 13 residues. The V gene's germline CDR1 is SGHNT and CDR2 YYREEE (reference sequence). CDR3 sequence: CVSSFGTGDEQYF. CDR3 bases: TGTGTCAGCAGCTTTGGGACGGGCGACGAGCAGTACTTC.